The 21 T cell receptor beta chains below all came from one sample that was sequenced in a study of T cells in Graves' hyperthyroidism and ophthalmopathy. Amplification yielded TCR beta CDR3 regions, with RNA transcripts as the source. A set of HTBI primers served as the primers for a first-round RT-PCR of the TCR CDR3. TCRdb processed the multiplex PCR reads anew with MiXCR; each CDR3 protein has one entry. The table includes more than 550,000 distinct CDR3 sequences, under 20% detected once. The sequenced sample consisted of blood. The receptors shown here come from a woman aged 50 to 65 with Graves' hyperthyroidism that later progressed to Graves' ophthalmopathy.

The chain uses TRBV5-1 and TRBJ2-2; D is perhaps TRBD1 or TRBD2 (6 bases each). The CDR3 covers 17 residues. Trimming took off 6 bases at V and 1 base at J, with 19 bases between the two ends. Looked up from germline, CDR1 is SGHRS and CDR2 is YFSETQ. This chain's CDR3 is CASTPGRGAQNTGELFF. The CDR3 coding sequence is TGCGCCAGCACCCCGGGAAGGGGGGCGCAGAACACCGGGGAGCTGTTTTTT.

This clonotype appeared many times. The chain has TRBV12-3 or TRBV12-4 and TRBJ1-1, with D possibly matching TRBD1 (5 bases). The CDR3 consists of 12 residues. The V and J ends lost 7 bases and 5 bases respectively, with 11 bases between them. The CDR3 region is CASKRGGTEAFF. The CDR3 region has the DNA TGTGCCAGCAAAAGGGGAGGAACTGAAGCTTTCTTT.

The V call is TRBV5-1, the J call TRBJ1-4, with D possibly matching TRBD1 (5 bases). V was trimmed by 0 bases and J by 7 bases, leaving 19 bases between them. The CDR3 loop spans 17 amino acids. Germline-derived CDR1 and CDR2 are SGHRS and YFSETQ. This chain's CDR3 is CASSLGTSGAGGEKLFF. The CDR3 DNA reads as TGCGCCAGCAGCTTGGGCACTTCGGGTGCTGGGGGTGAAAAACTGTTTTTT.

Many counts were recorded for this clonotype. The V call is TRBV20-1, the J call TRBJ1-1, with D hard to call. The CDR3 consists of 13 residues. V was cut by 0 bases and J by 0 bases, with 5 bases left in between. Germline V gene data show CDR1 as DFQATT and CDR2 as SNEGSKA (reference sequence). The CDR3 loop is CSARDGVNTEAFF. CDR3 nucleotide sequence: TGCAGTGCTAGAGATGGGGTGAACACTGAAGCTTTCTTT.

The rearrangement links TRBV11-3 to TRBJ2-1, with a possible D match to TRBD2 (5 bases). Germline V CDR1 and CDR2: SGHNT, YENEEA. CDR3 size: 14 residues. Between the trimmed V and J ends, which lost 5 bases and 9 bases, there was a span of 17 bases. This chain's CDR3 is CASSTGPSRGEQFF. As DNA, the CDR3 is TGTGCCAGCAGCACTGGGCCCAGCCGGGGTGAGCAGTTCTTC.

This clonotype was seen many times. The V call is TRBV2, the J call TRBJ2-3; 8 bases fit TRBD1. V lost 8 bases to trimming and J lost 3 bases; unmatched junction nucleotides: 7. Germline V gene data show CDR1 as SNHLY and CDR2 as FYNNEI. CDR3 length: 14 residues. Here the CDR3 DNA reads TGTGCCAGCGTCAGGACAGGGAGGACAGATACGCAGTATTTT. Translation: CASVRTGRTDTQYF.

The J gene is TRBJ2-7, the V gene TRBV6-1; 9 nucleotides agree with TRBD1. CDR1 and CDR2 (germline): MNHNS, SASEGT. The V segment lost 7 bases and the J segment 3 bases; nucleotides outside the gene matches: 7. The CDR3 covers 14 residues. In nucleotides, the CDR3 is TGTGCCAGCACCCCGACAGGGGGACACTACGAGCAGTACTTC. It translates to CASTPTGGHYEQYF.

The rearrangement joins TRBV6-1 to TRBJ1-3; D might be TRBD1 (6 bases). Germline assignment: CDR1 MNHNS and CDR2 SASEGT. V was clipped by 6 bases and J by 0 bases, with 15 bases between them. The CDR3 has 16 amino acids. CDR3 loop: CASRQSQGISGNTIYF. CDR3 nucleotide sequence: TGTGCCAGCAGGCAATCCCAGGGGATCTCTGGAAACACCATATATTTT.

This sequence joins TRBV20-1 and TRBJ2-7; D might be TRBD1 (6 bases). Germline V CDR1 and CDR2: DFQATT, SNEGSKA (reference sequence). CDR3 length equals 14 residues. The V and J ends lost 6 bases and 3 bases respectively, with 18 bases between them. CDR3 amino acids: CSAGQPDKYYEQYF. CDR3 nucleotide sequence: TGCAGTGCCGGACAGCCGGATAAATACTACGAGCAGTACTTC.

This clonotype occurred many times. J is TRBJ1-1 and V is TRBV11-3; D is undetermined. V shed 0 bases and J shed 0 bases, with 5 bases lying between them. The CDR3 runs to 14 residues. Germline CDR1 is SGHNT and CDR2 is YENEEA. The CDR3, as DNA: TGTGCCAGCAGCTTAGATCACCTGAACACTGAAGCTTTCTTT. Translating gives CASSLDHLNTEAFF.

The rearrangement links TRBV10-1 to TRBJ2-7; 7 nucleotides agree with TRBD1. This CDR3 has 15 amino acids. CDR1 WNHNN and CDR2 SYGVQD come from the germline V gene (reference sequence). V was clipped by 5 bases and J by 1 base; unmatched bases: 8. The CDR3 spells CASSREQGQSYEQYF. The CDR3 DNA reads TGCGCCAGCAGTCGGGAACAGGGGCAATCCTACGAGCAGTACTTC.

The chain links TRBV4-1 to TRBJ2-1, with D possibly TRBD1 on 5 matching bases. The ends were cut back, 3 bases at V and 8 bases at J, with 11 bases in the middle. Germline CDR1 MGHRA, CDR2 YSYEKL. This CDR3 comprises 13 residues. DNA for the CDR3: TGCGCCAGCAGCCACAGGGCTCGCGATGAGCAGTTCTTC. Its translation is CASSHRARDEQFF.

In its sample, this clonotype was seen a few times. CDR3 residues: CAISRAGTSTDTQYF. The CDR3 DNA reads as TGTGCCATCAGTCGGGCCGGCACTAGCACAGATACGCAGTATTTT. The J gene is TRBJ2-3, the V gene TRBV10-3; D is unclear. The germline CDR1 and CDR2 sequences are ENHRY and SYGVKD. Trimming took off 5 bases at V and 0 bases at J, with 12 bases between the two ends. This CDR3 contains 15 residues.

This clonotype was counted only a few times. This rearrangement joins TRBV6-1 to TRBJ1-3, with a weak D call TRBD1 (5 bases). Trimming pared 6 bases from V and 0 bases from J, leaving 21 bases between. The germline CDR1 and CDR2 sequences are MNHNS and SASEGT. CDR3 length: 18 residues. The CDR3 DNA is TGTGCCAGCAGCCACGGTGACATAAGTGGGGCCTCTGGAAACACCATATATTTT. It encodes CASSHGDISGASGNTIYF.

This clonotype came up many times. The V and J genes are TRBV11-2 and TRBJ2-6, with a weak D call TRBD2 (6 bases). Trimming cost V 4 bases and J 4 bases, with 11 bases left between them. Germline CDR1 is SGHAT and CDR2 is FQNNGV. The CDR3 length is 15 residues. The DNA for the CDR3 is TGTGCCAGCAGCTGGGCCGGGGGAGGGGCCAACGTCCTGACTTTC. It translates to CASSWAGGGANVLTF.

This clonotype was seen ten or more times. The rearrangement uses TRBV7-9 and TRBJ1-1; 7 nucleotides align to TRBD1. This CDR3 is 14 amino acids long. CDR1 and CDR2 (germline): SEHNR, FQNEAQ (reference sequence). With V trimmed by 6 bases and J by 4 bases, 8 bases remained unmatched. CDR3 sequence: CASRHNRGSTEAFF. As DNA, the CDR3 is TGTGCCAGCAGGCACAACAGGGGTAGCACTGAAGCTTTCTTT.

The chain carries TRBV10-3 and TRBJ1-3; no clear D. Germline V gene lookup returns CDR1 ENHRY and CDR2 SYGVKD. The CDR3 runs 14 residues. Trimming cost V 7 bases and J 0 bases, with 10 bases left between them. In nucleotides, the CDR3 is TGTGCCATCAACACAGAATCCTCTGGAAACACCATATATTTT. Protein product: CAINTESSGNTIYF.

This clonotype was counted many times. The CDR3 here is CSARGTSSGANVLTF. DNA for the CDR3: TGCAGTGCTAGAGGGACGAGCTCTGGGGCCAACGTCCTGACTTTC. This chain joins TRBV20-1 and TRBJ2-6; D is uncertain. The CDR3 extends over 15 amino acids. Trimming cost V 1 base and J 0 bases, with 7 bases left between them. Germline V CDR1 and CDR2: DFQATT, SNEGSKA (reference sequence).

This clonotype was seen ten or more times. Written as DNA, the CDR3 is TGTGCCAGCTCGATGGGTCTGGATGAGCAGTTCTTC. Encoded protein: CASSMGLDEQFF. The chain employs TRBV27 and TRBJ2-1; D ambiguous. The CDR3 extends over 12 amino acids. Germline loops: CDR1 MNHEY, CDR2 SMNVEV (reference sequence). V was clipped by 8 bases and J by 8 bases, with 13 bases between them.

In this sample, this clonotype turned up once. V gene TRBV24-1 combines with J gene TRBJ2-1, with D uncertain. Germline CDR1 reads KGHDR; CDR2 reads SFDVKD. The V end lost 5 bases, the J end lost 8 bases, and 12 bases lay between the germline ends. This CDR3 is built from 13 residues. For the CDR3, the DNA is TGTGCCACCAGTGTCGGGTTTGTCGATGAGCAGTTCTTC. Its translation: CATSVGFVDEQFF.

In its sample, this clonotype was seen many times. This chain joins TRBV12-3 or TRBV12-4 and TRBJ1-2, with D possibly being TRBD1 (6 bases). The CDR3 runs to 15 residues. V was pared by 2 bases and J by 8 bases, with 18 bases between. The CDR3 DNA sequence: TGTGCCAGCAGTTTAAGTCTCGACAGGCTAGACGGCTACACCTTC. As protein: CASSLSLDRLDGYTF.